This is a list of T cell receptor beta chains from one sample in a study of blood T cell repertoires in COVID-19. Clones were read by immunoSEQ multiplex PCR, and TCRdb kept only the in-frame ones, dropping some. The profile shows about 260,000 clones, around 84% of them singletons. Sequenced material: PBMCs or T cells enriched from blood (not recorded which). Every receptor here comes from a man aged 30 to 39 with acute COVID-19. Both conserved end residues are part of each CDR3. The D gene is left open where the match is weak. A row's size may be missing; if present it is once, few, many or a size class.

NA,TRBV9,TRBJ2-5,TRBD2,TGTGCCAGCAGCGTAGACCCTAGCGGGGGGGCCGAGGAGACCCAGTACTTC,CASSVDPSGGAEETQYF
NA,TRBV6-1,TRBJ1-2,NA,TGTGCCAGCAGTGAAGCGCTCAAAGAGGGCTACACCTTC,CASSEALKEGYTF
NA,TRBV9,TRBJ1-2,TRBD1,TGTGCCAGCAGCGTATTGGTCCTCCCCGGGACAGGGGGCTTTGGCTACACCTTC,CASSVLVLPGTGGFGYTF
NA,TRBV5-6,TRBJ2-2,TRBD1,TGTGCCAGCAGCTGGGCCCCGGGGGGACAGGGCGGCACCGGGGAGCTGTTTTTT,CASSWAPGGQGGTGELFF
NA,TRBV6-5,TRBJ1-2,TRBD1,TGTGCCAGTTACAGGGGTGGCTACACCTTC,CASYRGGYTF
NA,TRBV14,TRBJ2-5,TRBD1,TGTGCCAGCAGCCTTCATTTGGGACAGGGGATTTCTCCCCAGTACTTC,CASSLHLGQGISPQYF
NA,TRBV6-5,TRBJ1-2,NA,TGTGCCAGCAGCCCACAGGGCGTCTATGGCTACACCTTC,CASSPQGVYGYTF
NA,TRBV27,TRBJ1-5,NA,TGTGCCAGCAGTTTGAGAGACAATCAGCCCCAGCATTTT,CASSLRDNQPQHF
few,TRBV12-3/TRBV12-4,TRBJ1-1,TRBD1,TGTGCCAGCACAACAGGGGGCATCGCTGAAGCTTTCTTT,CASTTGGIAEAFF
few,TRBV3-1/TRBV3-2,TRBJ2-3,NA,TGTGCCAGCAGCCAACAAGGAGCGCAGTATTTT,CASSQQGAQYF
NA,TRBV27,TRBJ1-5,TRBD1,TGTGCCAGCAGTTCCACCGGGACAGGGGTACAGCCCCAGCATTTT,CASSSTGTGVQPQHF
NA,TRBV24-1,TRBJ1-2,TRBD1,TGTGCCACCAGTGAACGTGACAGGGACGGCTACACCTTC,CATSERDRDGYTF
NA,TRBV2,TRBJ2-2,NA,TGTGCCAGTGTCCGGGATAGGGCCGGGGAGCTGTTTTTT,CASVRDRAGELFF
NA,TRBV19,TRBJ2-1,NA,TGTGCCAGTAGTGTTGGTGGGGGGTATGAGCAGTTCTTC,CASSVGGGYEQFF
NA,TRBV30,TRBJ1-6,NA,TGTGCCTGGACCCGGGAGAGGGGAAATTCACCCCTCCACTTT,CAWTRERGNSPLHF
NA,TRBV29-1,TRBJ2-2,TRBD1,TGCAGCGTTTCCGGCCGGACAGGGGGAGCCAGTGGAGGCGGGGAGCTGTTTTTT,CSVSGRTGGASGGGELFF
once,TRBV13,TRBJ1-1,NA,TGTGCCAGCAGCTTATCTCTCGGGACTGAAGCTTTCTTT,CASSLSLGTEAFF
NA,TRBV5-1,TRBJ2-5,NA,TGTGCCAGCAGCTTGGTGAAGGGGGAGACCCAGTACTTC,CASSLVKGETQYF
NA,TRBV25-1,TRBJ1-6,TRBD1,TGTGCCAGCAGCTGGGACAGAAATTCACCCCTCCACTTT,CASSWDRNSPLHF
NA,TRBV11-2,TRBJ1-3,NA,TGTGCCAGCAGCTTGGTAACGACAGGCGTTACTGGAAACACCATATATTTT,CASSLVTTGVTGNTIYF
NA,TRBV19,TRBJ1-2,NA,TGTGCCAGTAGTATAGATCGTGCCAGTCACTATGGCTACACCTTC,CASSIDRASHYGYTF
NA,TRBV9,TRBJ1-1,NA,TGTGCCAGCAGCCCCCTGGGAGGTCTCACCGAAGCTTTCTTT,CASSPLGGLTEAFF
NA,TRBV19,TRBJ1-5,TRBD1,TGTGCCAGTAGTAATGGACAGGGTCATCAGCCCCAGCATTTT,CASSNGQGHQPQHF
NA,TRBV28,TRBJ1-4,TRBD1,TGTGCCAGCAGTTCACAGGGGGATGAAAAACTGTTTTTT,CASSSQGDEKLFF
many,TRBV4-1,TRBJ2-5,NA,TGCGCCAGCAGCCAACGAGGCGGGAAAGAGACCCAGTACTTC,CASSQRGGKETQYF
NA,TRBV11-2,TRBJ1-2,TRBD1,TGTGCCAGCACCAACAGGGGAGGCGACTATGGCTACACCTTC,CASTNRGGDYGYTF
NA,TRBV27,TRBJ1-4,TRBD1,TGTGCCAGCAGGACAGGGGCGGCGGGAAAACTGTTTTTT,CASRTGAAGKLFF
NA,TRBV19,TRBJ1-5,NA,TGTGCCAGTAGTACTACAGGGTCGCCCCAGCATTTT,CASSTTGSPQHF
NA,TRBV18,TRBJ1-2,NA,TGTGCCAGCTCACCGGCGGGGTCGGGCGACTATGGCTACACCTTC,CASSPAGSGDYGYTF
NA,TRBV5-8,TRBJ2-1,TRBD1,TGTGCCAGCAGCTCCGGGACAGGATTTTACAATGAGCAGTTCTTC,CASSSGTGFYNEQFF
NA,TRBV29-1,TRBJ2-2,NA,TGCAGCTCAACACAGAGAAACACCGGGGAGCTGTTTTTT,CSSTQRNTGELFF
NA,TRBV7-6,TRBJ1-6,NA,TGTGCCAGCAGCTTAGCTGGTACGGGATCACCCCTCCACTTT,CASSLAGTGSPLHF
once,TRBV5-4,TRBJ2-3,NA,TGTGCCAGCAGCGCTCTAGCACCAAGCACAGATACGCAGTATTTT,CASSALAPSTDTQYF
NA,TRBV5-1,TRBJ1-1,TRBD1,TGTGCCAGCAGCACCACTGGACAGGGGACCACTGAAGCTTTCTTT,CASSTTGQGTTEAFF
once,TRBV6-1,TRBJ1-6,NA,TGTGCCAGCAGTGGTAACAGCCGGTTTTATAATTCACCCCTCCACTTT,CASSGNSRFYNSPLHF
once,TRBV5-1,TRBJ2-1,NA,TGTGCCAGCGCCGCGGGGAATGAGCAGTTCTTC,CASAAGNEQFF